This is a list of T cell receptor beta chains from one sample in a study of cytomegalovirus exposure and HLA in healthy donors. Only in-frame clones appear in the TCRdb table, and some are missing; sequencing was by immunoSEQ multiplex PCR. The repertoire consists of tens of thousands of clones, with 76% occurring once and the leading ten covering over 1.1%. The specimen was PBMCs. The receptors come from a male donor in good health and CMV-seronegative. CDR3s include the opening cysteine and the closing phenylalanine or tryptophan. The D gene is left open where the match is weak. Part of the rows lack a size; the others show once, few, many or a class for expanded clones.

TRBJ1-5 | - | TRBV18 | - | CASSPGANSNQPQHF | TGTGCCAGCTCACCTGGAGCAAATAGCAATCAGCCCCAGCATTTT
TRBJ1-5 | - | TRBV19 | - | CASSMGHPNQPQHF | TGTGCCAGTAGTATGGGACACCCCAATCAGCCCCAGCATTTT
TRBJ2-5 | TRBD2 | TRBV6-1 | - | CASGLAGQETQYF | TGTGCCAGCGGGCTAGCGGGGCAAGAGACCCAGTACTTC
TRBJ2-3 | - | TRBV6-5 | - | CASSYSTSIDTQYF | TGTGCCAGCAGTTACTCTACTAGCATAGATACGCAGTATTTT
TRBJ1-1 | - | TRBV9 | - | CASSVVWAGLDTEAFF | TGTGCCAGCAGCGTAGTGTGGGCAGGACTTGACACTGAAGCTTTCTTT
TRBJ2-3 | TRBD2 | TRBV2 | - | CASSEAGAGGGTDTQYF | TGTGCCAGCAGTGAAGCGGGCGCGGGAGGAGGTACCGATACGCAGTATTTT
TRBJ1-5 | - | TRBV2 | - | CASNMAVEPQHF | TGTGCCAGTAATATGGCAGTTGAGCCCCAGCATTTT
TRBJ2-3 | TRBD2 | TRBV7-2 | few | CASSIGLAADTQYF | TGTGCCAGCAGCATCGGACTAGCGGCAGATACGCAGTATTTT
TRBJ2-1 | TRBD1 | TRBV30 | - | CAWNPDRGHEQFF | TGTGCCTGGAATCCCGACAGGGGCCATGAGCAGTTCTTC
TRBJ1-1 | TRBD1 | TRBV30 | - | CAWSVSGQGGFF | TGTGCCTGGAGTGTCTCGGGACAGGGCGGCTTCTTT